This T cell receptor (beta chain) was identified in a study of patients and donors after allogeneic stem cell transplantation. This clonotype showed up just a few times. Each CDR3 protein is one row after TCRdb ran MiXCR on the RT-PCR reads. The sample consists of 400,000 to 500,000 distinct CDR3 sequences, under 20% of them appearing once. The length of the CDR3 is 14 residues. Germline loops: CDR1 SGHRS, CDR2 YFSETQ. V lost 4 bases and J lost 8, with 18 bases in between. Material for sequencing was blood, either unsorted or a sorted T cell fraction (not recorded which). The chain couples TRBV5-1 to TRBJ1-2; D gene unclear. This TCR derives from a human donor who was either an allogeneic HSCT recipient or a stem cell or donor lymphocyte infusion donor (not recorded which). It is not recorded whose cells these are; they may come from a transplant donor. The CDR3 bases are TGCGCCAGCAGCCCCACCCGGACGGGGTTCGGCTACACCTTC. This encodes CASSPTRTGFGYTF.